The clone carrying this TCR beta chain was seen repeatedly, ten times or more. As yet, its antigen is unknown. The unsorted libraries were generated from a total of 2 million PBMCs, which had been stored in RNAlater at -80 C. The data belong to a study of neurological immune-mediated disorders. The study's findings and limits: The greatest degree of TCR clonal expansion was observed in HTLV-1-associated myelopathy, with the lowest in multiple sclerosis, below that of healthy controls.

The CDR3 contains 17 residues. J lost 0 bases, V lost 9 bases, and 8 bases had no gene match. CDR1 and CDR2 from the germline V gene are SNHLY and FYNNEI. 5'RACE with 10-nucleotide random UMIs produced the cDNA. TCRdb used MiXCR to reprocess the 5' RACE reads, holding one entry per CDR3 protein. The profile covers fewer than 85,000 distinct CDR3 sequences, with approximately 17% appearing a single time and roughly 15% taken by the ten largest. The receptor was isolated from a woman in her thirties or forties in good health. The chain is built from TRBV2 and TRBJ2-1; 13 bases are a match to TRBD2. The sample was PBMCs. DNA of the CDR3: TGTGCCAGTTTGGGACTAGCGGGGACAATCTCCTACAATGAGCAGTTCTTC. It yields the protein CASLGLAGTISYNEQFF.